This entry features one T cell receptor (beta chain) sequence. This sample is part of a study of T cell changes during pregnancy in multiple sclerosis. Profiling relied on immunoSEQ multiplex PCR, and the TCRdb table lists in-frame clones only, not all of them. The sample has tens of thousands of clones; approximately 91% are singletons. The source is a female donor with multiple sclerosis, enrolled in a pregnancy study. The source material was peripheral blood, sampled in the second trimester of pregnancy.

The CDR3 protein is CASSHRDRYNEQFF. The CDR3 region has the DNA TGTGCCAGCAGCCATCGGGACAGGTACAATGAGCAGTTCTTC. This chain connects TRBV6-5 to TRBJ2-1; 8 positions match TRBD1. Germline CDR1 and CDR2: MNHEY and SVGAGI. The CDR3 runs 14 residues. The ends lost 6 bases at V and 4 bases at J; junction bases unmatched: 5.